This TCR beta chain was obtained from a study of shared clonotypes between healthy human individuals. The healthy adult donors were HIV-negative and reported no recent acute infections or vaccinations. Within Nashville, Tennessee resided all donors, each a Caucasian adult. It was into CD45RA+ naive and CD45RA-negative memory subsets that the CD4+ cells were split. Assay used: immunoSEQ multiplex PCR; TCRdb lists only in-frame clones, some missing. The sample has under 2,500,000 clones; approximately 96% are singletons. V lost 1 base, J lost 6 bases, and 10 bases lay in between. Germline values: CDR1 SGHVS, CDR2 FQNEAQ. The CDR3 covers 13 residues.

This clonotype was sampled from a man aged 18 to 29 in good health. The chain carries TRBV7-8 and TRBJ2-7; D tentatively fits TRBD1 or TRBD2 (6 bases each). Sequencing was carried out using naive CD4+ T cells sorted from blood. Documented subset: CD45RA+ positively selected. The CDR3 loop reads CASSLGGAAEQYF. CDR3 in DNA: TGTGCCAGCAGCTTAGGGGGGGCAGCCGAGCAGTACTTC.